These T cell receptor beta chains were read from a single sample in a study of T cell clones after liver transplantation. Clones were read by immunoSEQ multiplex PCR, and TCRdb kept only the in-frame ones, dropping some. Among more than 70,000 clones listed, around four fifths were seen once. The sample in question was CD4+ T cells from blood, obtained at the 22-month timepoint. Source of these receptors: a human patient who received a liver transplant. Some T cells may be provided by the graft donor. The conserved cysteine and the conserved F or W are not part of the CDR3 here.

v_gene | CDR3aa
TRBV19 | ASSVSGTGTEAF
TRBV5-6 | ASSLVRGNTIY
TRBV6-6 | ASSNRGRETQY
TRBV4-2 | ASSRSTGQRVEAF
TRBV6-5 | ASSRTPRDSYGYT
TRBV14 | ASSQFIRTSGGENTDTQY
TRBV7-2 | ASSLAGGFRQETQY
TRBV11-2 | ASSLQGGSEAF
TRBV28 | ASTGTAYEQY
TRBV11-2 | ASTNPGIYGYT
TRBV6-5 | ASNRDREGDTQY
TRBV5-1 | ASSSAAASTDTQY
TRBV15 | ATSRETGAIETQY
TRBV7-2 | ASSLDRGRELF
TRBV10-3 | AIRPPGEDPTNYGYT
TRBV28 | ASSSNARGYT
TRBV28 | ASRDRPSSGNTIY
TRBV5-5 | ASSRQRGPSYQETQY
TRBV5-1 | ASRAGRSRGELETQY
TRBV15 | ATSEGTSGQETQY
TRBV29-1 | SVGGGEVYEQY
TRBV7-9 | ASSFGREPYEQY
TRBV20-1 | SASHGTGYT
TRBV20-1 | SAAVSTEAF
TRBV5-1 | ASSSPGGAGSTDTQY
TRBV11-3 | ASSEQGANTGELF
TRBV19 | ASSTSRQLADTQY
TRBV11-3 | ASSKGSGTGGTDTQY
TRBV11-3 | ASSRSQGAGEQY
TRBV7-2 | ASGRQAMGYT
TRBV4-1 | ASSRGGTGRTNTEAF
TRBV18 | ASSPRLAGADTGELF
TRBV6-1 | ASSTTGHNYGYT
TRBV9 | ASSVGQANQPQH
TRBV4-2 | ASSQDPSGGGTDTQY
TRBV7-9 | ASSYSGGAQYEQY
TRBV4-2 | ASSQGQTGNTIY